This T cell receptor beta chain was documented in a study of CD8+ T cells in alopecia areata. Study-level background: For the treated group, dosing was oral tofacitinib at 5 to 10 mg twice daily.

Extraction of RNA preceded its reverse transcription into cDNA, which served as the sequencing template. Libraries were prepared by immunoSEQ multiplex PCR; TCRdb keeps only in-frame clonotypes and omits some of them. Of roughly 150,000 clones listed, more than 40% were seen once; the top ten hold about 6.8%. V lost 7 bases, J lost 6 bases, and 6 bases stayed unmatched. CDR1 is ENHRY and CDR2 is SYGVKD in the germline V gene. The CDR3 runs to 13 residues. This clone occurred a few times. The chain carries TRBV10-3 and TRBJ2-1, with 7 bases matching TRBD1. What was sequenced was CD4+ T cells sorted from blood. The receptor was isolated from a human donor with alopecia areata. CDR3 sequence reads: CAIKRDRINEQFF. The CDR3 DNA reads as TGTGCCATCAAGAGGGACAGAATCAATGAGCAGTTCTTC.